This TCR beta chain originates from a study of blood T cell repertoires in COVID-19. Study-wide context: Donors in the United States, Italy and Spain gave samples during acute or convalescent COVID-19.

There are 13 residues in the CDR3. Germline loops: CDR1 SGHTA, CDR2 FQGNSA. Trimming cost V 5 bases and J 7 bases, with 11 bases left between them. The assay was immunoSEQ multiplex PCR, and TCRdb's table has in-frame clones only and misses some. This sample has around 340,000 clones, with 70% to 90% found just once. The chain has TRBV7-2 and TRBJ2-2; D gene ambiguous. The sequenced material came from PBMCs or T cells enriched from blood (not recorded which). The receptor was isolated from a woman in her thirties or forties with acute COVID-19. This CDR3 reads CASSLMESGELFF. In DNA, the CDR3 is TGTGCCAGCAGCCTCATGGAGAGCGGGGAGCTGTTTTTT. Drawing the rest from reference TRBV7-2 and TRBJ2-2, the complete variable domain is GAGVSQSPSNKVTEKGKDVELRCDPISGHTALYWYRQSLGQGLEFLIYFQGNSAPDKSGLPSDRFSAERTGGSVSTLTIQRTQQEDSAVYLCASSLMESGELFFGEGSRLTVL.